One and the same sample provided the 25 T cell receptor beta chains below, sequenced in a study of cytomegalovirus exposure and HLA in healthy donors. Method: immunoSEQ multiplex PCR; TCRdb's copy keeps in-frame clones and lacks some. The sample contains about 110,000 clones, 90% to 97% of which appear only once. Sequencing input: PBMCs. Every receptor here comes from a woman in her late teens or twenties in good health and CMV-seronegative.

The rearrangement uses TRBV4-1 and TRBJ2-7; TRBD2 matches at 10 bases. V was pared by 4 bases and J by 2 bases, with 8 bases of the junction left unmatched. Germline-derived CDR1 and CDR2 are MGHRA and YSYEKL. CDR3 length equals 16 residues. As DNA, the CDR3 is TGCGCCAGCAGCCCCGGGGGGCTAGCGGGGGCCTACGAGCAGTACTTC. It codes for CASSPGGLAGAYEQYF.

CDR3 DNA: TGTGCCAGCAGTTACCCCCCTAAAGAGACCCAGTACTTC. Protein sequence: CASSYPPKETQYF. The chain joins TRBV7-2 to TRBJ2-5; D gene ambiguous. Germline CDR1 reads SGHTA; CDR2 reads FQGNSA. CDR3 length: 13 amino acids. Trimming removed 6 bases at V and 3 bases at J, with 11 bases between.

The rearrangement joins TRBV6-4 to TRBJ2-1; 9 nucleotides match TRBD2. CDR3 length: 15 residues. V trimming: 1 base; J trimming: 5 bases; junction bases outside the gene matches: 3. CDR1 is MRHNA, CDR2 SNTAGT, per germline. This CDR3 is CASSDFAGGDNEQFF. Written as DNA, the CDR3 is TGTGCCAGCAGTGACTTTGCGGGGGGGGACAATGAGCAGTTCTTC.

V usage is TRBV2 and J usage is TRBJ2-7; D perhaps matches TRBD1 (6 bases). Looked up from germline, CDR1 is SNHLY and CDR2 is FYNNEI. Trimming took off 6 bases at V and 7 bases at J, with 16 bases between the two ends. The CDR3 consists of 13 residues. Here the CDR3 DNA reads TGTGCCAGCAGCCCGGACAGCCAAGAGGAGCAGTACTTC. Translation: CASSPDSQEEQYF.

V gene TRBV2 combines with J gene TRBJ1-1; D call uncertain. This CDR3 contains 16 residues. Germline CDR1 is SNHLY and CDR2 is FYNNEI. With 6 bases removed from V and 1 base from J, the gap between germline ends came to 18 bases. The CDR3 region has the DNA TGTGCCAGCAGACGCGACGGGAGTGCGCGGAACACTGAAGCTTTCTTT. Translated, it gives CASRRDGSARNTEAFF.

This clone has a single count. This chain connects TRBV7-2 to TRBJ1-1; D is possibly TRBD1 (5 bases). Germline V gene sequence: CDR1 SGHTA, CDR2 FQGNSA. Trimming left V 2 bases short and J 0 bases short, with 10 bases between. The CDR3 extends over 15 amino acids. Here the CDR3 DNA reads TGTGCCAGCAGCTTATTAGCAGGGCTGAACACTGAAGCTTTCTTT. Residues: CASSLLAGLNTEAFF.

The sample holds one count of this clone. J is TRBJ1-2 and V is TRBV5-6; tentative D call: TRBD1 (6 bases). Per germline, CDR1 SGHDT and CDR2 YYEEEE. Trimming stripped 4 bases from V and 4 bases from J, with 14 bases between. The CDR3 runs 14 residues. The CDR3 DNA reads as TGTGCCAGCAGCGCGCCGGGACAAACCTATGGCTACACCTTC. Translated: CASSAPGQTYGYTF.

To note about this clone: The junction does not match germline at one end; this may be a read error. This chain connects TRBV7-9 to TRBJ2-3, with TRBD1 matching 9 bases. This CDR3 region has 12 residues. CDR1 and CDR2 from the germline V gene are SEHNR and FQNEAQ (reference sequence). The CDR3 coding sequence is TGTGCCAGCAGCCTAGAGGGGGACAGGGCGGATTTT. It encodes CASSLEGDRADF.

This clone appeared a single time. The rearrangement links TRBV5-6 to TRBJ1-1, with D uncertain. CDR1 and CDR2 (germline): SGHDT, YYEEEE. The ends were cut back, 1 base at V and 3 bases at J, with 13 bases in the middle. The CDR3 is 15 amino acids. The chain's CDR3 is CASSLTKAWDTEAFF. The CDR3 region has the DNA TGTGCCAGCAGCTTGACTAAGGCGTGGGACACTGAAGCTTTCTTT.

The gene calls are TRBV15 and TRBJ1-4, with D possibly TRBD1 on 5 matching bases. The CDR3 sequence is 15 residues long. Trimming took 3 bases from V and 5 from J, leaving 13 bases between them. CDR1 is LNHNV, CDR2 YYDKDF, per germline (reference sequence). CDR3 loop: CATSSGAGPNEKLFF. For the CDR3, the DNA is TGTGCCACCAGCAGTGGGGCAGGGCCGAATGAAAAACTGTTTTTT.

J is TRBJ1-2 and V is TRBV2, with TRBD1 identical over 12 bases. The CDR3 spans 17 residues. Trimming at V came to 6 bases and at J to 5 bases, leaving 13 bases not matched to a gene. CDR1 and CDR2 (germline): SNHLY, FYNNEI. The CDR3 protein is CASRDPGQGALGYGYTF. The CDR3 coding sequence is TGTGCCAGCAGGGATCCGGGACAGGGGGCTTTGGGGTATGGCTACACCTTC.

V gene TRBV9 combines with J gene TRBJ1-3; TRBD1 aligns across 8 bases. The CDR3 has 16 amino acids. Germline V gene lookup returns CDR1 SGDLS and CDR2 YYNGEE. With 4 bases clipped from V and 2 bases from J, the junction kept 8 bases outside the gene matches. The CDR3 reads CASSTRQGSTGNTIYF. CDR3 nucleotide sequence: TGTGCCAGCAGCACCAGACAGGGGAGCACTGGAAACACCATATATTTT.

The CDR3 region has the DNA TGTGCCAGCAGCCCCCGTCAAAACATTCAGTACTTC. It is translated as CASSPRQNIQYF. The chain recombines TRBV9 with TRBJ2-4; D uncertain. The CDR3 contains 12 residues. Germline CDR1 and CDR2: SGDLS and YYNGEE. The V end was cut by 4 bases, the J end by 5 bases, with 7 bases between.

This sequence joins TRBV28 and TRBJ2-5, with D maybe TRBD1 (5 bases). The ends were cut back, 6 bases at V and 4 bases at J, with 15 bases in the middle. The CDR3 has 14 amino acids. Germline CDR1 MDHEN, CDR2 SYDVKM. Here the CDR3 DNA reads TGTGCCAGCAGGACACCTTTGGGGCCAGAGACCCAGTACTTC. Its translation is CASRTPLGPETQYF.

V usage is TRBV5-1 and J usage is TRBJ1-4; D gene uncertain. Germline values: CDR1 SGHRS, CDR2 YFSETQ. V lost 5 bases, J lost 7 bases, and 12 bases lay in between. The CDR3 consists of 13 residues. The CDR3 loop is CASSTGFGEKLFF. The CDR3 region has the DNA TGCGCCAGCAGTACGGGGTTTGGTGAAAAACTGTTTTTT.

V is TRBV4-2 and J is TRBJ2-7; D unclear. Germline V gene lookup returns CDR1 LGHNA and CDR2 YNFKEQ. With 0 bases removed from V and 0 bases from J, the gap between germline ends came to 9 bases. This CDR3 comprises 15 residues. CDR3 region: CASSQDWPGSYEQYF. CDR3 sequence (DNA): TGTGCCAGCAGCCAAGATTGGCCAGGCTCCTACGAGCAGTACTTC.

The CDR3 region is CASSLLKGTALTGELFF. CDR3 bases: TGTGCCAGCAGCCTGCTAAAAGGGACAGCCTTAACCGGGGAGCTGTTTTTT. V usage is TRBV7-6 and J usage is TRBJ2-2; 7 positions agree with TRBD1. The V gene end was trimmed by 5 bases and the J gene end by 5 bases; junction bases not matched to a gene: 14. The CDR3 is 17 amino acids. CDR1 SGHVS and CDR2 FNYEAQ come from the germline V gene.

The chain has TRBV9 and TRBJ2-7; 7 bases line up with TRBD1. J lost 0 bases, V lost 4 bases, and 4 bases had no gene match. The CDR3 sequence is 14 residues long. CDR1 and CDR2 (germline): SGDLS, YYNGEE. The CDR3 sequence: CASSRTGGSYEQYF. CDR3 coding DNA: TGTGCCAGCAGCCGGACAGGAGGCTCCTACGAGCAGTACTTC.

The DNA of the CDR3 is TGTGCCAGCAGGAAGGGGGCGTTGGATGAAAAACTGTTTTTT. Translated: CASRKGALDEKLFF. The chain uses TRBV6-1 and TRBJ1-4; TRBD1 agrees at 7 bases. Germline trimming cut 6 bases from V and 6 bases from J; bases unmatched to any gene: 7. The CDR3 has 14 residues. The germline V gene has CDR1 MNHNS and CDR2 SASEGT.

The V and J genes are TRBV6-5 and TRBJ1-5; D unresolved. V lost 6 bases and J 10 bases, leaving 16 bases between the germline ends. Per the germline V gene, CDR1 is MNHEY and CDR2 is SVGAGI. The CDR3 length is 13 residues. Written as DNA, the CDR3 is TGTGCCAGCAGACTAGAAAGAGATGGACCCCAGCATTTT. Translated, it gives CASRLERDGPQHF.

This chain uses TRBV9 with TRBJ2-3, with D unresolved. Looked up from germline, CDR1 is SGDLS and CDR2 is YYNGEE. V dropped 1 base and J dropped 3 bases, with 3 bases sitting between them. CDR3 length: 12 residues. The CDR3: CASSVLTDTQYF. The CDR3 DNA is TGTGCCAGCAGCGTACTTACAGATACGCAGTATTTT.

V gene TRBV4-1 combines with J gene TRBJ2-3; 8 bases are shared with TRBD2. This CDR3 region has 15 residues. V gave up 7 bases and J gave up 4 bases; unmatched junction bases: 10. Germline V lookup: CDR1 MGHRA, CDR2 YSYEKL. CDR3 amino acids: CASTHSPGGADTQYF. The DNA for the CDR3 is TGCGCCAGCACCCATAGTCCCGGGGGGGCAGATACGCAGTATTTT.

The rearrangement uses TRBV7-2 and TRBJ2-1, with a tentative D call TRBD1 (6 bases). V was trimmed by 5 bases and J by 5 bases, leaving 19 bases between them. The CDR3 contains 16 residues. The germline CDR1 and CDR2 sequences are SGHTA and FQGNSA. The DNA for the CDR3 is TGTGCCAGCAGCACCGTCGACAGGCTCGGGAACAATGAGCAGTTCTTC. Translated, it gives CASSTVDRLGNNEQFF.

The chain joins TRBV5-1 to TRBJ1-4; the match to TRBD1 covers 11 bases. CDR1 is SGHRS and CDR2 is YFSETQ in the germline V gene. The CDR3 spans 17 residues. The ends lost 1 base at V and 3 bases at J; junction bases unmatched: 5. The CDR3 spells CASSLFGQGASNEKLFF. CDR3 nucleotide sequence: TGCGCCAGCAGCTTGTTCGGACAGGGGGCTTCTAATGAAAAACTGTTTTTT.

This clone was counted once. This rearrangement joins TRBV7-9 to TRBJ1-5; D unresolved. The length of the CDR3 is 14 residues. V shed 5 bases and J shed 4 bases, with 12 bases lying between them. Germline CDR1 reads SEHNR; CDR2 reads FQNEAQ (reference sequence). The CDR3 sequence: CASSAIDGNQPQHF. For the CDR3, the DNA is TGTGCCAGCAGCGCAATCGACGGGAATCAGCCCCAGCATTTT.